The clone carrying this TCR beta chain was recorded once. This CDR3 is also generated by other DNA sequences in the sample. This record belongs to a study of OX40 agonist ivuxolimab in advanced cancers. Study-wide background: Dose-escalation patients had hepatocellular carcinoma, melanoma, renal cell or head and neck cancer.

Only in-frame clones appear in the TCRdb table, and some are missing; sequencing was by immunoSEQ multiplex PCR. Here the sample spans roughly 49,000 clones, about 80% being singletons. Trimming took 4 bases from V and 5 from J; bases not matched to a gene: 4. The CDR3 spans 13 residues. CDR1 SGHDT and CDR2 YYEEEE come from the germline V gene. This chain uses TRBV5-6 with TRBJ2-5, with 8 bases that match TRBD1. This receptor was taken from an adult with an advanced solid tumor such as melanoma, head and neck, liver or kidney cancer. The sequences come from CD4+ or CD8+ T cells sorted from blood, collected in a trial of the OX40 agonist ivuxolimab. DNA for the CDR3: TGTGCCAGCAGCCTAAGGACAGGGGAGACCCAGTACTTC. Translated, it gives CASSLRTGETQYF.